This T cell receptor beta chain was captured by sequencing in a study of glioma-infiltrating T cells (dated by TCRdb to the mid-2010s). Concerning the study at large: Glioma tissue, non-neoplastic brain tissue and matched peripheral blood mononuclear cells were used as sources from which TCR alpha- and beta-chain repertoires were sequenced. Each tissue-infiltrating repertoire was compared with the same patient's peripheral blood repertoire to measure divergence between tissue and blood T-cell populations. The paired cohort was made up of three low-grade glioma patients, eight primary glioblastoma patients and three non-glioma patients who contributed non-neoplastic brain tissue.

The iRepertoire nested amplicon-rescue multiplex PCR (arm-PCR) platform was used to amplify TCR alpha and beta CDR3 regions from RNA. One-step reverse transcription and amplification used roughly 100-400 ng of tissue mRNA or PBMC total RNA as input. Following bead purification, Illumina adapters were added through a secondary multiplex PCR, and the libraries were then gel-purified between 200 and 400 bp. Libraries carried internal 6-nucleotide barcodes used for demultiplexing. Sequencing of the libraries was done on an Illumina MiSeq using 2x220 or 2x250 nucleotide paired-end reads. In the source study's methods: Paired reads were merged using FLASH 1.2.11 and were aligned to the GRCh37 human genome using BWA-MEM, after which TRA and TRB reads were extracted. V and J assignment used an IMGT-derived reference of cassette sequences and CDR3 motifs that included pseudogenes. Reads were translated in three frames, and productive CDR3s were defined as those with a C...FGXG motif and no stop codons. A clonotype was defined as a unique combination of a V-J cassette pair and a CDR3 amino acid sequence. Reads were filtered by Hamming distance, with the threshold set by the sequence error rate of each sample in mapped regions. In-frame beta chains were kept once TCRdb had trimmed the public reads at Q25 with fastp and called clones with MiXCR. When rows share a CDR3 protein, they turn into one entry using the most common DNA and genes. The V and J calls follow TCRdb's processing rather than the paper's. In this sample the table shows around 180,000 distinct CDR3 sequences, around 40% of which occur a single time. Clones ranked in the top ten supply 5.2% of the sample.

This clonotype was detected ten times or more. There is no known antigen for this receptor. The sample holds no much larger clone one base away, and base qualities are not on file. General study outcomes and caveats: Only a very small number of CDR3 sequences turned up in both tissue and blood, a result put down to high CDR3 diversity combined with limited sampling. Small numbers underpinned the group comparisons: several glioblastoma patients, three low-grade glioma patients and three non-neoplastic patients. In non-neoplastic patients, VJ-independent divergence between tissue and blood fell below expectation, whereas in all gliomas, and especially in low-grade gliomas, the divergence rose above expectation.

Sequenced input: glioma tissue, nonneoplastic brain tissue, or PBMCs (not recorded which). The clonotype comes from a human donor with low-grade glioma or glioblastoma, undergoing nonglioma brain surgery, or in good health (not recorded which).

The base sequence is TGTGCCACCAGCAGAGAAGCGGGAGAACCCTACGAGCAGTACTTC. It encodes CATSREAGEPYEQYF. The rearrangement combines TRBV15 with TRBJ2-7, with TRBD2 matching 8 junction bases. V trim: 0 bases; J trim: 2 bases; unmatched bases: 3. Via the germline V gene (reference sequence), CDR1 is LNHNV and CDR2 YYDKDF. The CDR3 covers 15 residues, taking in both the cysteine and the phenylalanine. Only the CDR3 DNA stays, 45 bases, in frame from base 1.